The clone carrying this T cell receptor (beta chain) was picked up many times. Its matching antigen is unknown. According to the study, TCR beta libraries were built with iRepertoire HTBI primers and CDR3-region Arm-PCR. TCRdb reprocessed the multiplex PCR reads via MiXCR and lists one record per CDR3 protein. This sample has some 500,000 distinct CDR3 sequences, with about 13% found just once. These data come from a study of regulatory T cells in long-lasting Graves disease. Findings of the study overall: It was in persistent disease that TRBV28, TRBJ1-2 and TRBJ2-5 were favored.

Time point specified: newly diagnosed GD, antithyroid drugs for less than 3 months. The authors made the TCR library using RNA they extracted from PBMCs. V dropped 9 bases and J dropped 5; count of bases not matched to a gene: 9. Germline assignment: CDR1 LNHDA and CDR2 SQIVND (reference sequence). The CDR3 consists of 14 residues. The same sample was also used in a study of T cells in Graves' hyperthyroidism and ophthalmopathy.

The rearrangement joins TRBV19 to TRBJ2-2, with 7 nucleotides matching TRBD1. The sequencing used peripheral blood mononuclear cells (PBMCs), collected at new diagnosis, from a patient treated with antithyroid drugs. The receptor's source is a man aged 30-40 years with Graves disease. The CDR3 DNA sequence: TGTGCCAGCAGCCCGTACAGGGGAACCGGGGAGCTGTTTTTT. It codes for CASSPYRGTGELFF.